The 7 T cell receptor beta chains below come from one sample, sequenced in a study of blood T cell repertoires in COVID-19. Assay used: immunoSEQ multiplex PCR; TCRdb lists only in-frame clones, some missing. The sample has under 200,000 clones, approximately 79% seen once. Source material: peripheral blood. All receptors come from a woman of 80 years or more with acute or convalescent COVID-19.

The chain carries TRBV6-5 and TRBJ2-7; 7 nucleotides line up with TRBD1. CDR1 MNHEY and CDR2 SVGAGI come from the germline V gene. V was pared by 6 bases and J by 4 bases, with 9 bases of the junction left unmatched. This CDR3 comprises 14 residues. This CDR3 is CASSPSGQIYEQYF. CDR3 coding DNA: TGTGCCAGCAGCCCGTCGGGACAGATTTACGAGCAGTACTTC.

The chain uses TRBV7-9 and TRBJ1-1; 7 bases are shared with TRBD1. Germline assignment: CDR1 SEHNR and CDR2 FQNEAQ (reference sequence). With 3 bases clipped from V and 0 bases from J, the junction kept 10 bases outside the gene matches. This CDR3 has 17 amino acids. CDR3 loop: CASSFGAGGAMNTEAFF. The CDR3 DNA reads TGTGCCAGCAGCTTTGGTGCAGGGGGTGCTATGAACACTGAAGCTTTCTTT. Looking up the rest from reference TRBV7-9 and TRBJ1-1 gives the full variable domain: DTGVSQNPRHKITKRGQNVTFRCDPISEHNRLYWYRQTLGQGPEFLTYFQNEAQLEKSRLLSDRFSAERPKGSFSTLEIQRTEQGDSAMYLCASSFGAGGAMNTEAFFGQGTRLTVV.

The CDR3 reads CATSDQRASLREQFF. CDR3 nucleotides: TGTGCCACCAGTGATCAGCGGGCCAGTTTGAGAGAGCAGTTCTTC. The J gene is TRBJ2-1, the V gene TRBV24-1; possibly TRBD2 for D (6 bases). V lost 3 bases and J lost 10, with 18 bases in between. The CDR3 has 15 residues. The V gene's germline CDR1 is KGHDR and CDR2 SFDVKD.

This chain connects TRBV6-5 to TRBJ1-5; D is perhaps TRBD1 (6 bases). Trimming stripped 5 bases from V and 1 base from J, with 12 bases between. In germline, CDR1 is MNHEY, CDR2 SVGAGI. The CDR3 spans 15 residues. The CDR3 loop is CASSPGAGSNQPQHF. The CDR3 bases are TGTGCCAGCAGTCCAGGGGCTGGGAGCAATCAGCCCCAGCATTTT.

This clone was observed at least ten times. The chain recombines TRBV28 with TRBJ1-1; D may be TRBD1 (5 bases). The ends were cut back, 6 bases at V and 0 bases at J, with 8 bases in the middle. Germline V gives CDR1 MDHEN, CDR2 SYDVKM. CDR3 size: 13 residues. CDR3 region: CASSRQLNTEAFF. As DNA, the CDR3 is TGTGCCAGCAGCCGACAGTTGAACACTGAAGCTTTCTTT.

The chain links TRBV6-6 to TRBJ1-4; 7 positions match TRBD1. The V segment lost 5 bases and the J segment 0 bases; nucleotides outside the gene matches: 3. Germline loops: CDR1 MNHNY, CDR2 SVGAGI (reference sequence). The length of the CDR3 is 15 residues. CDR3 coding DNA: TGTGCCAGCAGTGGAGGACAGGCAACTAATGAAAAACTGTTTTTT. Residues: CASSGGQATNEKLFF.

Only one count was recorded for this clone. CDR3 in amino acids: CASSIRGQTESPLHF. The CDR3 nucleotides are TGTGCCAGTAGTATACGGGGACAGACGGAATCACCCCTCCACTTT. The chain uses TRBV19 and TRBJ1-6, with 7 bases identical to TRBD1. The CDR3 is 15 amino acids. Germline lookup yields CDR1 LNHDA and CDR2 SQIVND (reference sequence). Trimming took 2 bases from V and 10 from J; bases not matched to a gene: 8.